The present TCR beta chain was sequenced within a study of graft-versus-host responses after intestinal transplantation. Study-wide points: Graft-donor T cell macrochimerism coincided with high graft-versus-host to host-versus-graft clonal ratios in allografts. Peak circulating GvH clone levels tracked with early post-transplant HvG declines. Recipient marrow harbored GvH clones, some of which surfaced first in ileum or blood.

J gave up 3 bases and V 0 bases, and 5 bases lay outside the gene matches. Looked up from germline, CDR1 is SGHRS and CDR2 is YFSETQ. There are 16 residues in the CDR3. Turning to this clone: Its antigen is unidentified.

Produced via immunoSEQ multiplex PCR; TCRdb's table is partial and in-frame only. This repertoire shows roughly 89,000 clones, 80% to 95% found once; its top ten account for roughly 0.15%. This TCR came from a human donor who received an intestinal transplant. The sample here was unstimulated CD4+ T cells sorted from spleen or lymph node cells, taken before intestinal transplant. V usage is TRBV5-1 and J usage is TRBJ1-4; 7 nucleotides line up with TRBD1. Here the CDR3 DNA reads TGCGCCAGCAGCTTGGACGAGGGGGCGGCTAATGAAAAACTGTTTTTT. This encodes CASSLDEGAANEKLFF.